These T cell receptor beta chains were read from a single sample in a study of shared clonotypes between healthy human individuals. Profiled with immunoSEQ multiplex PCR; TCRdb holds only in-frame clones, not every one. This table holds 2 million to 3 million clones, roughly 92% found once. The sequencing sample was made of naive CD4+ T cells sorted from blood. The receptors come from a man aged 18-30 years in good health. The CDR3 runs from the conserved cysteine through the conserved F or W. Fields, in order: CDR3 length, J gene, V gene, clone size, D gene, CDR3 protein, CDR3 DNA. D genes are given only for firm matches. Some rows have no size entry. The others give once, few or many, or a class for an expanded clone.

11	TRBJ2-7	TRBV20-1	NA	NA	CSAQDNHEQYF	TGCAGTGCTCAGGACAATCACGAGCAGTACTTC
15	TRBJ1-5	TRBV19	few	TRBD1	CASSIARDRGQPQHF	TGTGCCAGTAGTATAGCCCGGGACAGGGGGCAGCCCCAGCATTTT
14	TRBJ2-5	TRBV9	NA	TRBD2	CASSVGGGQETQYF	TGTGCCAGCAGCGTAGGGGGGGGCCAAGAGACCCAGTACTTC
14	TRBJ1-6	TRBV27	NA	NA	CASSSGQVNSPLHF	TGTGCCAGCAGTTCAGGGCAGGTGAATTCACCCCTCCACTTT
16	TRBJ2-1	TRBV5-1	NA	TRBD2	CASSLALAGAINEQFF	TGCGCCAGCAGCTTGGCACTAGCGGGAGCAATTAATGAGCAGTTCTTC
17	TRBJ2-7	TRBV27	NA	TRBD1	CASSRKPLGQEIYEQYF	TGTGCCAGCAGCCGTAAGCCCCTAGGACAGGAGATCTACGAGCAGTACTTC
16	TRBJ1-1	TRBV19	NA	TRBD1	CASSRGLGTGGTEAFF	TGTGCCAGTAGTAGGGGCCTCGGGACAGGGGGCACTGAAGCTTTCTTT
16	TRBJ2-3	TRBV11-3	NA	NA	CASSTSGQGFTDTQYF	TGTGCCAGCAGCACGTCTGGGCAGGGGTTTACAGATACGCAGTATTTT
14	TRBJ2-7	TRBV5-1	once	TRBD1	CASSLEPGGYEQYF	TGCGCCAGCAGCTTGGAGCCAGGGGGCTACGAGCAGTACTTC
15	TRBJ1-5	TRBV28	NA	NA	CATSRRMGGNQPQHF	TGTGCCACCTCCCGACGGATGGGGGGCAATCAGCCCCAGCATTTT
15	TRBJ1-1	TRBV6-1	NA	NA	CASSEYRVATTEAFF	TGTGCCAGCAGTGAATACAGGGTCGCGACCACTGAAGCTTTCTTT
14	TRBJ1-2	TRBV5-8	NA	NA	CASSVVDKAYGYTF	TGTGCCAGCAGCGTCGTGGACAAAGCCTATGGCTACACCTTC
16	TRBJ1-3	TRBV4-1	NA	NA	CASSQEGGNTGNTIYF	TGCGCCAGCAGCCAAGAAGGGGGTAACACTGGAAACACCATATATTTT
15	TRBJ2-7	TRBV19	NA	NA	CASSRAFRDAYEQYF	TGTGCCAGTAGTAGGGCCTTCCGGGACGCCTACGAGCAGTACTTC
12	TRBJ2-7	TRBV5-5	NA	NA	CASSPIPSQQYF	TGTGCCAGCAGCCCAATCCCGTCCCAGCAGTACTTC
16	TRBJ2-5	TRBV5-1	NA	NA	CASSPAVARGWETQYF	TGCGCCAGCAGCCCTGCGGTAGCAAGGGGGTGGGAGACCCAGTACTTC